A single T cell receptor beta chain is shown here with its context. Its antigen remains undetermined. Within one base of it there is no much larger clone, and no base qualities were kept. This record belongs to a study of OX40 agonist ivuxolimab in advanced cancers. Study-level background: Ivuxolimab, which targeted the costimulatory receptor OX40 (CD134), was an agonistic, fully human IgG2 monoclonal antibody. Intravenous ivuxolimab was administered to patients every 2 weeks at six dose levels: 0.01, 0.1, 0.3, 1.5, 3 and 10 mg/kg. The paper reports the monotherapy dose-escalation portion (N = 52 patients) of the phase I ivuxolimab trial. A male proportion of around 83% and a mean age of approximately 62 years, ranging from about 23 to 90, were recorded for the dose-escalation cohort. Among the 50 to 55 dose-escalation patients, about 20 had hepatocellular carcinoma, around 15 melanoma, 9 renal cell carcinoma and 9 head and neck cancer. Patients were allowed to have had prior anti-PD-1, anti-PD-L1 or anti-CTLA-4 therapy, and approximately 40% of the dose-escalation patients had been treated with checkpoint inhibitors. Partial responses were achieved by three dose-escalation patients, of whom one had hepatocellular carcinoma and two had cutaneous melanoma. Peripheral TCRbeta sequencing was intended to test whether TCR sequence diversity was altered and clonal T-cell expansion was caused by ivuxolimab. Study-wide findings and limitations: At doses of 0.1 to 3.0 mg/kg, clonal expansion of both CD4+ and CD8+ blood T cells was observed from baseline to week 6. Low levels of normalized T-cell clonal expansion were also seen in some patients who did not respond. After ivuxolimab, CD8+ T cells had more expanded clones than CD4+ T cells on average. The antigen specificity of the clonally expanded peripheral T cells was not determined. In partial responders in the 0.1-3.0 mg/kg groups, normalized peripheral clonal expansion was found to be among the lowest, especially among CD8+ T cells.

Genomic DNA was isolated from the sorted cells so that the TCRbeta CDR3 region could be sequenced. The immunoSEQ Assay was used to sequence the TCRbeta CDR3 regions. TCRdb retrieved this table from immuneACCESS and kept in-frame rearrangements only. Not all clones are present; in checked studies, unresolved V genes account for under half, and no reason is known for the remainder. The sample table holds tens of thousands of clones, of which roughly 89% were seen once. Clones ranked in the top ten supply about 0.61% of the sample. Per the germline V gene (reference sequence), GTSNPN is the CDR1 and SVGIG is the CDR2. V has 6 bases trimmed and J has 2 bases trimmed; junction bases matching no gene number 8. From cysteine to phenylalanine, the CDR3 is 14 amino acids long. Only the CDR3 part of the read is kept: 42 bases, read in frame from the first base. The trial excluded patients who had a history of autoimmune disease or who were on systemic immunosuppression. Peripheral blood for TCR sequencing was collected from all dose cohorts at baseline, on cycle 4 day 1, and on cycle 7 day 1. Samples were obtained from an open-label, multicenter, first-in-human phase I dose-escalation trial of ivuxolimab. The trial enrolled adults with locally advanced or metastatic head and neck squamous cell, hepatocellular, melanoma or renal cell carcinoma. Before TCR sequencing, CD4+ T cells and CD8+ T cells were sorted from peripheral blood as separate populations.

The sequences come from CD4+ or CD8+ T cells sorted from blood, collected in a trial of the OX40 agonist ivuxolimab. This receptor chain uses TRBV30 and TRBJ2-5, and 8 junction bases match TRBD1. The sequence was collected from an adult with an advanced solid tumor such as melanoma, head and neck, liver or kidney cancer. DNA sequence: TGTGCCTGCGAATCACAGGGGGTACAAGAGACCCAGTACTTC. Translated, it gives CACESQGVQETQYF.